This T cell receptor beta chain was captured by sequencing in a study of tumor and adjacent non-tumor tissue in lung cancer (dated by TCRdb to the late 2010s). At the level of the whole study: Of the cohort, about a dozen patients had adenocarcinoma, 2 had squamous cell carcinoma and 1 had small cell lung cancer. Sequencing produced fewer than 150,000,000 productive TCRbeta reads in total, an average of about 4 million reads per sample. Ages among the roughly 15 patients ranged from about 31 to 85 years, there were 10 men and 5 women, and disease was at TNM stage I to III. Bulk TCRbeta repertoires were compared between lung tumor tissue and matched distant non-tumor lung tissue obtained from about 16 lung cancer patients. TCRbeta CDR3 sequencing was performed on 25 to 30 paired specimens, with one tumor sample and one normal lung sample collected per patient. General findings and caveats noted by the study authors: Neither the sequencing platform nor unique molecular identifiers are named or mentioned anywhere in the methods. Peripheral blood was not sequenced, so blood TCRbeta repertoires were not examined in the lung cancer patients of the study. With only around 16 patients in the cohort, the authors noted that larger samples and more detailed clinical data are needed. The top 100 clones accounted for a significantly larger cumulative portion of the repertoire in normal lung than in tumor tissue. Younger patients had significantly higher TCR diversity, and higher tumor TCR diversity was associated with shorter overall and disease-free survival. Tumor tissue showed significantly greater TCR diversity (inverse Simpson) than normal lung tissue (around 450 vs 150, P = 0.0075, Mann-Whitney U test).

RNA was extracted from bulk unsorted tissue and checked for quality with a NanoDrop ND-1000 and an Agilent 2100. The normal lung samples consisted of distant non-tumor tissue collected more than 3 cm from the tumor edge. Newly diagnosed lung cancer patients without prior chemotherapy who had been admitted for thoracic surgery in China between August and November 2014 were enrolled as donors. The study excluded patients who had received radiotherapy or chemotherapy before or who had another cancer at the same time. Surgical tissue pieces of roughly 1-2 cm3 were preserved in RNAlater solution and were kept at -80 degrees C until use. On this clonotype: The antigen it binds to is not known. The junction departs from germline at one end; a sequencing error may be responsible.

Library prep was done by multiplex PCR. TCRdb shows the sequencer as Illumina HiSeq 2500. TCRbeta libraries were built by three rounds of nested PCR using primers (Table S4), following protocols modified from ARM-PCR. Before sequencing, PCR products of 200-500 bp were excised from the gel and purified with the QIAquick gel extraction kit. Per the source publication's procedure: Reads were cleaned with Trimmomatic, merged with FLASH into complete CDR3 sequences, and assigned to V(D)J germline segments with MiTCR. Clonal diversity was calculated as the inverse Simpson's index using VDJtools. Productive reads were defined as in-frame sequences without a premature stop codon. TCRdb reworked the public reads: Q25 trimming with fastp, MiXCR clone assembly, productive beta chains retained. Entries are consolidated by CDR3 protein sequence, retaining the most common genes and DNA. Clone size and V and J calls follow TCRdb, not the original study. For this sample the table gives 70,000 to 90,000 distinct CDR3 sequences, of which roughly 80% were detected only once. Jointly, the top ten make up less than 60% of the sample.

There are 16 amino acids in the CDR3, from cysteine to phenylalanine inclusive. CDR3 DNA is the only sequence kept; it has 48 bases, read in frame from the first base. The germline V gene sets CDR1 to SGHDN and CDR2 to FVKESK. The sequenced material came from distant non-tumor lung tissue. This receptor chain uses TRBV14 and TRBJ2-2; the D gene is possibly TRBD2, with 5 bases matching. This TCR came from a man between 60 and 75 years old with non-small cell lung cancer. The CDR3 protein is CASSQDRLAPTGELSF. DNA sequence: TGTGCCAGCAGCCAAGATCGGCTAGCTCCCACTGGGGAGCTGTCTTTT.